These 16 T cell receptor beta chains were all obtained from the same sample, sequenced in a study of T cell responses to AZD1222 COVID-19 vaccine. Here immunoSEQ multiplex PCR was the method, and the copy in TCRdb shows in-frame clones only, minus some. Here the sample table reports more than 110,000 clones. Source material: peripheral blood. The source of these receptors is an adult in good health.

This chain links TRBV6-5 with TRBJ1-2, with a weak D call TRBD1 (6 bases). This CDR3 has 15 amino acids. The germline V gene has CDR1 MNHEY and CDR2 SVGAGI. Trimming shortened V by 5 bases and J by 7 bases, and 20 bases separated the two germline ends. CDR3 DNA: TGTGCCAGCAGTCCAAACAGGGTAGAGATCTCTGGCTACACCTTC. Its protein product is CASSPNRVEISGYTF.

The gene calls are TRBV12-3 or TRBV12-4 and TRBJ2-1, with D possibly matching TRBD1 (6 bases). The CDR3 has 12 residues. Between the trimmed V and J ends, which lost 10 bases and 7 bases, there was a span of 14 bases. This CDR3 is CAIRQARNEQFF. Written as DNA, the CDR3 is TGTGCCATCCGACAGGCTAGGAATGAGCAGTTCTTC.

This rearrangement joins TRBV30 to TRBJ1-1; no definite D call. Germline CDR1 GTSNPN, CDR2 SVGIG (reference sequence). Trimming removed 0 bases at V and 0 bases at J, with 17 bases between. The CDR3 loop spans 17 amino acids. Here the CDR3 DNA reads TGTGCCTGGAGTGTAAGCATAGCAAGGAGGTTGAACACTGAAGCTTTCTTT. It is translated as CAWSVSIARRLNTEAFF.

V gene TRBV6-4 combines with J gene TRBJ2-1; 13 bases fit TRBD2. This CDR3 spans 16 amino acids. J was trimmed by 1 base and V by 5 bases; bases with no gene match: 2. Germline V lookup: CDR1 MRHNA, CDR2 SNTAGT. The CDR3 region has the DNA TGTGCCAGCAGTCCGACTAGCGGGGGGTCCTACAATGAGCAGTTCTTC. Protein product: CASSPTSGGSYNEQFF.

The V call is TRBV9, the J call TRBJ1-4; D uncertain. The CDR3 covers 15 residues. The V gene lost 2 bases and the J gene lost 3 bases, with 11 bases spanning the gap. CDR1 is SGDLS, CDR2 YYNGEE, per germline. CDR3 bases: TGTGCCAGCAGCGTGTCAGGTCAACCTAATGAAAAACTGTTTTTT. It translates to CASSVSGQPNEKLFF.

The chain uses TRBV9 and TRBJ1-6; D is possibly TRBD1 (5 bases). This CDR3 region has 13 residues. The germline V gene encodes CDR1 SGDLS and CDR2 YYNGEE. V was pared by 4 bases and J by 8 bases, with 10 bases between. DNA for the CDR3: TGTGCCAGCAGCCTGAGAGGGGATTCACCCCTCCACTTT. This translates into CASSLRGDSPLHF. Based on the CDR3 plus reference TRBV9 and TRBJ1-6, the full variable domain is DSGVTQTPKHLITATGQRVTLRCSPRSGDLSVYWYQQSLDQGLQFLIQYYNGEERAKGNILERFSAQQFPDLHSELNLSSLELGDSALYFCASSLRGDSPLHFGNGTRLTVT.

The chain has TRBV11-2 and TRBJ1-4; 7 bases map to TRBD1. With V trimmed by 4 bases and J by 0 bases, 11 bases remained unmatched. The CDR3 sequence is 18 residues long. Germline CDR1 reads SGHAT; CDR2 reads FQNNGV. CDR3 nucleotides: TGTGCCAGCAGCTCAGTAAGGGACAGTATTGCAACTAATGAAAAACTGTTTTTT. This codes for CASSSVRDSIATNEKLFF.

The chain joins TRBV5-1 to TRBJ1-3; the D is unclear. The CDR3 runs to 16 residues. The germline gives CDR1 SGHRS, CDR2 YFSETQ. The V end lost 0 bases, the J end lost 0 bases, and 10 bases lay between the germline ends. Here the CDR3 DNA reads TGCGCCAGCAGCTTGGCGCCGGGGAACTCTGGAAACACCATATATTTT. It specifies CASSLAPGNSGNTIYF.

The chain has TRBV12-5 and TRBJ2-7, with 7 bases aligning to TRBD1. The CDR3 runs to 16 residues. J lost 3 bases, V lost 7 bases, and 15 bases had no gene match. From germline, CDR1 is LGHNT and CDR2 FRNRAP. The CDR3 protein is CASAPRPPGTVYEQYF. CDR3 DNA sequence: TGTGCTAGTGCCCCCCGGCCCCCCGGGACAGTCTACGAGCAGTACTTC.

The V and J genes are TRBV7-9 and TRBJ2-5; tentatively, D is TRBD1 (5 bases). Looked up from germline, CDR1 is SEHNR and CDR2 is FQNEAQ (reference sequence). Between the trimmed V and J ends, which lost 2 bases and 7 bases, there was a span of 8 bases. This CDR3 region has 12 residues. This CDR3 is CASSLPGLTQYF. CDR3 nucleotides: TGTGCCAGCAGCTTACCAGGGTTGACCCAGTACTTC.

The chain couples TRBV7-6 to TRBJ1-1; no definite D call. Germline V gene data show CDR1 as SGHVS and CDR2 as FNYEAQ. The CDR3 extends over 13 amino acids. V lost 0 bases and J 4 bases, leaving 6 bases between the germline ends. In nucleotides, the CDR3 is TGTGCCAGCAGCTTAGCACAGAGCACTGAAGCTTTCTTT. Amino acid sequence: CASSLAQSTEAFF.

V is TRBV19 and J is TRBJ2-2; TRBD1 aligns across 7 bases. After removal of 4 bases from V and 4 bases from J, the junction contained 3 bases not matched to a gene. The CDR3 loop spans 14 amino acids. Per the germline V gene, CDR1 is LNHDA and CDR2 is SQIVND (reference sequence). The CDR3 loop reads CASSRGTATGELFF. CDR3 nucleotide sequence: TGTGCCAGTAGTAGGGGGACAGCCACCGGGGAGCTGTTTTTT.

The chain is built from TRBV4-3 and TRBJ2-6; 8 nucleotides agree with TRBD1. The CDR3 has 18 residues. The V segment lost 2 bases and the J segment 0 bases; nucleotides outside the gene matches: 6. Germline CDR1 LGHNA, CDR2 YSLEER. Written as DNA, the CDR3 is TGCGCCAGCAGCCAACGGACAGGGCGGAACTCTGGGGCCAACGTCCTGACTTTC. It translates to CASSQRTGRNSGANVLTF.

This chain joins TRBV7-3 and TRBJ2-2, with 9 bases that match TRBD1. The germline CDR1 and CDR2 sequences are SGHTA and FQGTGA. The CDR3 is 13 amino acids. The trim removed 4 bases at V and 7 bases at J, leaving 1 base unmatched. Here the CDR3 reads CASSSTGGGELFF. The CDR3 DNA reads TGTGCCAGCAGCTCGACAGGGGGCGGGGAGCTGTTTTTT.

CDR3 sequence reads: CASSPQGAGNTIYF. The DNA of the CDR3 is TGTGCCAGCAGCCCACAGGGGGCGGGAAACACCATATATTTT. V gene TRBV5-4 combines with J gene TRBJ1-3; 9 bases match TRBD1. The length of the CDR3 is 14 residues. Losses at the gene ends were 4 bases for V and 4 bases for J; bases not matched to a gene: 3. Germline V gene lookup returns CDR1 SGHNT and CDR2 YYREEE (reference sequence).

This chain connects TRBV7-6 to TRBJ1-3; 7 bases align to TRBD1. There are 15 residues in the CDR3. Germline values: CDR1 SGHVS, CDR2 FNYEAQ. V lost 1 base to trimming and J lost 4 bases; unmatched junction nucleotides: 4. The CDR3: CASSLDGTVGNTIYF. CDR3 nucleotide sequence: TGTGCCAGCAGCTTAGACGGGACAGTAGGAAACACCATATATTTT. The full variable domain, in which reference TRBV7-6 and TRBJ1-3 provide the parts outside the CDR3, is GAGVSQSPRYKVTKRGQDVALRCDPISGHVSLYWYRQALGQGPEFLTYFNYEAQQDKSGLPNDRFSAERPEGSISTLTIQRTEQRDSAMYRCASSLDGTVGNTIYFGEGSWLTVV.